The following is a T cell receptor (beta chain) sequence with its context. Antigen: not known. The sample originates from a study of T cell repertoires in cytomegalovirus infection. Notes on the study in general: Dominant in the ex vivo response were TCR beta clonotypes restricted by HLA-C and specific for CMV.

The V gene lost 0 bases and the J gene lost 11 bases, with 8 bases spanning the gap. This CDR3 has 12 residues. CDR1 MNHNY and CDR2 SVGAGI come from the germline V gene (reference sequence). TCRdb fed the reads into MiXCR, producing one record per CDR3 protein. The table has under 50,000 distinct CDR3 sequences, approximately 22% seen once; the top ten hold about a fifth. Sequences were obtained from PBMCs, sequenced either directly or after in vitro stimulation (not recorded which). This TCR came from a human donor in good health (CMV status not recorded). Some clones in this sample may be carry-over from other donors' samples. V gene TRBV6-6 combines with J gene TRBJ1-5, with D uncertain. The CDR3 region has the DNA TGTGCCAGCAGTTACTCGGTACGGGCCCAGCATTTT. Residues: CASSYSVRAQHF.